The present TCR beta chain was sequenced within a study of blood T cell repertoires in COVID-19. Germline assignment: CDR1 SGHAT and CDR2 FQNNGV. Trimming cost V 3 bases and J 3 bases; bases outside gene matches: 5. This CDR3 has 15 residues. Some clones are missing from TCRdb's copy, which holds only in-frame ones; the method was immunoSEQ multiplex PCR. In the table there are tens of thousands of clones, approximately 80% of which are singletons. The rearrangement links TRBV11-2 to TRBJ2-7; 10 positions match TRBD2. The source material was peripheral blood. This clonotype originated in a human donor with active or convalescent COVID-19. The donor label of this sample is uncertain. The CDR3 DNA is TGTGCCAGCAGCTTTACTAGCGGGGAACACTACGAGCAGTACTTC. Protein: CASSFTSGEHYEQYF.